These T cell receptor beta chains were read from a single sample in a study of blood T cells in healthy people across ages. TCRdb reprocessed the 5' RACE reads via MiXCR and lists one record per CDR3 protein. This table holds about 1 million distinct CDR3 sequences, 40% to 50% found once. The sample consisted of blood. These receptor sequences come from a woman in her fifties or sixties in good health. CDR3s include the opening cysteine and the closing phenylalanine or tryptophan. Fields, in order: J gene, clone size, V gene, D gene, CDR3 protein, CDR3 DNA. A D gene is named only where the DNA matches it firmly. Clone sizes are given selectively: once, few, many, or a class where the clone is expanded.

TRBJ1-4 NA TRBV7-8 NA CASSLADSMLNEKLFF TGTGCCAGCAGCTTAGCCGACAGCATGCTTAATGAAAAACTGTTTTTT
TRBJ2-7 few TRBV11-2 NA CASSQRDGYEQYF TGTGCCAGCAGTCAGAGGGACGGGTACGAGCAGTACTTC
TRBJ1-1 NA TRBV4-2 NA CASSQDTADTEAFF TGTGCCAGCAGCCAAGATACAGCAGACACTGAAGCTTTCTTT
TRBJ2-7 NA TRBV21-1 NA CASSQDRTASYEQYF TGTGCCAGCAGCCAAGACAGGACAGCCTCCTACGAGCAGTACTTC
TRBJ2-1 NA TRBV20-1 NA CSASEGGGTEQIF TGCAGTGCTTCCGAAGGAGGAGGGACAGAGCAGATCTTC
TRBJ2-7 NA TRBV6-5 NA CASSYSGGRNEQYF TGTGCCAGCAGTTACTCGGGGGGAAGAAACGAGCAGTACTTC
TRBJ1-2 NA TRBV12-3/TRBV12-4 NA CATQGANYGYTF TGTGCCACCCAGGGAGCTAACTATGGCTACACCTTC
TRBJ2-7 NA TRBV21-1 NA CASSKAPGQGRDEQYF TGTGCCAGCAGCAAAGCCCCCGGACAGGGGAGGGACGAGCAGTACTTC
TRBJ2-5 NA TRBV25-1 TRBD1 CASSEDLGQGPSETQYF TGTGCCAGCAGTGAAGACCTAGGACAGGGCCCCTCGGAGACCCAGTACTTC
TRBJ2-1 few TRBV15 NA CATSRDPGGEQFF TGTGCCACCAGCAGAGATCCCGGGGGTGAGCAGTTCTTC
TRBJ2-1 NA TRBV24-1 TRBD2 CATSDPGTSGNNEQFF TGTGCCACCAGTGATCCAGGGACTAGCGGGAACAATGAGCAGTTCTTC
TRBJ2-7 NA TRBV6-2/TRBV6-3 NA CASRPYGLRDSYEQYF TGTGCCAGCAGACCATATGGCCTCAGGGACTCCTACGAGCAGTACTTC
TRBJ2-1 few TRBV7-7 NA CASSLDLTSYNEQFF TGTGCCAGCAGCTTAGATCTGACTAGCTACAATGAGCAGTTCTTC
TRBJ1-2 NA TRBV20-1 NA CSAREGGGGYTF TGCAGTGCTAGAGAGGGAGGGGGGGGCTACACCTTC
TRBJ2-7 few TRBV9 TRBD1 CASSVTGQGVHEQYF TGTGCCAGCAGCGTAACGGGACAGGGGGTCCACGAGCAGTACTTC
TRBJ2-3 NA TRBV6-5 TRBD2 CASSYSWTRSRTDTQYF TGTGCCAGCAGTTACTCTTGGACTAGATCTCGCACAGATACGCAGTATTTT
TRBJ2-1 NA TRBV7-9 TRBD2 CASSLGDSSGRYNEQFF TGTGCCAGCAGCTTAGGGGACTCTAGCGGGAGATACAATGAGCAGTTCTTC
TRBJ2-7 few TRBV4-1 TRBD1 CASSPRTGTSYEQYF TGCGCCAGCAGCCCTCGGACAGGGACCTCCTACGAGCAGTACTTC
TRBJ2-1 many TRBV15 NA CATRGRSSYNEQFF TGTGCCACCCGGGGCCGTAGCTCCTACAATGAGCAGTTCTTC
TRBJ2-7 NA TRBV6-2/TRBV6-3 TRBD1 CASSYPRGPSAYEQYF TGTGCCAGCAGTTACCCGAGGGGGCCATCAGCCTACGAGCAGTACTTC
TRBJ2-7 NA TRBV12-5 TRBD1 CASAHKQGSYEQYF TGTGCTAGTGCCCATAAACAGGGGTCCTACGAGCAGTACTTC
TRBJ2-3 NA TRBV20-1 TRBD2 CSAGTSGTSDTQYF TGCAGTGCCGGGACTAGCGGGACCTCAGATACGCAGTATTTT
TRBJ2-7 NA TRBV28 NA CASYGQISIKQEQYF TGTGCCAGCTATGGCCAAATCTCAATTAAACAGGAGCAGTACTTC
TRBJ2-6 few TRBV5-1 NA CASSFDSGANVLTF TGCGCCAGCAGCTTCGACTCTGGGGCCAACGTCCTGACTTTC
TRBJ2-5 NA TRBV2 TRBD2 CASSESGTSGRETQYF TGTGCCAGCAGTGAATCTGGGACTAGCGGGAGAGAGACCCAGTACTTC
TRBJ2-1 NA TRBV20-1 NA CSARASSDFGEQFF TGCAGTGCTAGGGCTAGCAGCGACTTCGGTGAGCAGTTCTTC
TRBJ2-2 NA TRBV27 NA CASSLVWGQASNTGELFF TGTGCCAGCAGTTTAGTATGGGGGCAGGCGTCGAACACCGGGGAGCTGTTTTTT
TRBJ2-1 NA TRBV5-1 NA CASTQLGDILYNEQFF TGCGCCAGCACCCAGTTGGGGGATATACTCTACAATGAGCAGTTCTTC
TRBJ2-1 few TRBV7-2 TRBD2 CASSETSGSCEQFF TGTGCCAGCAGTGAGACTAGCGGGAGTTGTGAGCAGTTCTTC
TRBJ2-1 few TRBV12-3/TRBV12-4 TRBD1 CASSVAQGVEQFF TGTGCCAGCAGTGTAGCACAGGGGGTTGAGCAGTTCTTC
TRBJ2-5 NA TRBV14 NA CASSSRGGTQTQYF TGTGCCAGCAGCTCCCGAGGCGGGACTCAGACCCAGTACTTC
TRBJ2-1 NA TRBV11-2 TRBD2 CASSLNSGGALGNEQFF TGTGCCAGCAGCTTGAATAGCGGGGGGGCCTTGGGCAATGAGCAGTTCTTC
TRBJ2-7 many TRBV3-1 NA CASSQAIQAYEQYF TGTGCCAGCAGCCAAGCGATCCAAGCCTACGAGCAGTACTTC
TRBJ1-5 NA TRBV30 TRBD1 CASTGGNNQPQHF TGTGCCTCCACAGGGGGTAACAATCAGCCCCAGCATTTT
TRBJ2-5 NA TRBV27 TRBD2 CASSFVAGGRETQYF TGTGCCAGCAGTTTTGTAGCGGGAGGGCGAGAGACCCAGTACTTC
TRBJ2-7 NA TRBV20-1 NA CSASGGVSYEQYF TGCAGTGCTAGCGGCGGGGTCTCCTACGAGCAGTACTTC
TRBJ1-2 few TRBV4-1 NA CASSPGDGTANYGYTF TGCGCCAGCAGCCCGGGCGACGGAACAGCTAACTATGGCTACACCTTC
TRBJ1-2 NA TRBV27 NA CATSMEANYGYTF TGTGCCACCTCGATGGAGGCTAACTATGGCTACACCTTC
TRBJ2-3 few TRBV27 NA CASSPGLNTQYF TGTGCCAGCAGTCCGGGACTTAATACGCAGTATTTT
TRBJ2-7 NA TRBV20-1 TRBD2 CSARGTSGSSYEQYF TGCAGTGCTAGAGGGACTAGCGGGAGCTCCTACGAGCAGTACTTC